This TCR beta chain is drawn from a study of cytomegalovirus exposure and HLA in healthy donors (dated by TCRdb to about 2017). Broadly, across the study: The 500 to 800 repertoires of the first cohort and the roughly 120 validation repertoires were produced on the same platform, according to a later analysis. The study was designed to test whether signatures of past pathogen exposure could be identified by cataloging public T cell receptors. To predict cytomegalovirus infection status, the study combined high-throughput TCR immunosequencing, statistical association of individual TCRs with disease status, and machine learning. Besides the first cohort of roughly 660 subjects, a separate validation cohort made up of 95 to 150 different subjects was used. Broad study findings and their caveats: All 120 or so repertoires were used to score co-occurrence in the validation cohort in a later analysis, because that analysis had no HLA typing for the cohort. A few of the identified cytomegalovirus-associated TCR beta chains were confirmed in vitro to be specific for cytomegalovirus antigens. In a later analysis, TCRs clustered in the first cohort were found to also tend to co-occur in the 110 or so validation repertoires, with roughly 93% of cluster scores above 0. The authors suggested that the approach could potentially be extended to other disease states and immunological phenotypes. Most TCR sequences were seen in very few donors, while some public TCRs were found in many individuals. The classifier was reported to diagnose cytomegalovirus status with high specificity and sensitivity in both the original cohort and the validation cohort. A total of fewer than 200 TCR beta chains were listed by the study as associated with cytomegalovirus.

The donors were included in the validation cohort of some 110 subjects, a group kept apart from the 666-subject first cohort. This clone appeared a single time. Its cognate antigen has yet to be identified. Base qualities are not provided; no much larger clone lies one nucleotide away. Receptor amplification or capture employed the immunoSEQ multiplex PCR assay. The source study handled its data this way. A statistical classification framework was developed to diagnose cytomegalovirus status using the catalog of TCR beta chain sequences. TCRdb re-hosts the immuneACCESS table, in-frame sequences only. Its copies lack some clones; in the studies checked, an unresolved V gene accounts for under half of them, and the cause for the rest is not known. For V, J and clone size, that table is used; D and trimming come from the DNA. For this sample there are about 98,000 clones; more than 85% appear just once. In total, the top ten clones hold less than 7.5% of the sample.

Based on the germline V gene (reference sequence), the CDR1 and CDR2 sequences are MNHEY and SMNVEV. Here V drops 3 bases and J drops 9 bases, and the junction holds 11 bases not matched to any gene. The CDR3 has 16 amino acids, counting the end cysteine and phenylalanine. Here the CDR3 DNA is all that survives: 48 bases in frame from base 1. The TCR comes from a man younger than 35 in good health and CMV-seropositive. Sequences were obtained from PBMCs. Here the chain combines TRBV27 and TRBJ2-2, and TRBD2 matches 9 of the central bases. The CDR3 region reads CASSFAGGGVDRELFF. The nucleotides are TGTGCCAGCAGTTTTGCGGGAGGGGGGGTGGATCGGGAGCTGTTTTTT.